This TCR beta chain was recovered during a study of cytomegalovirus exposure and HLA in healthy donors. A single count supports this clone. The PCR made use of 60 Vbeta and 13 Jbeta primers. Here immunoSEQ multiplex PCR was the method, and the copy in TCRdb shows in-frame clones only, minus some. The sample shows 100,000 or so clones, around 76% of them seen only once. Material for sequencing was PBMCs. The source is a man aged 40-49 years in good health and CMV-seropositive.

CDR3 nucleotide sequence: TGTGCCAGCAGCCGCGGACAGGGAGGCGAAAAACTGTTTTTT. As protein: CASSRGQGGEKLFF. The chain links TRBV7-6 to TRBJ1-4, with TRBD1 matching over 8 bases. Germline CDR1 reads SGHVS; CDR2 reads FNYEAQ. J was trimmed by 8 bases and V by 5 bases; bases with no gene match: 7. The CDR3 is 14 residues long.